Listed here is a single TCR beta chain. CDR3 length: 12 residues. Trimming shortened V by 7 bases and J by 5 bases, and 9 bases separated the two germline ends. The entry originates in a study of identical twins. Each CDR3 protein is one row after TCRdb ran MiXCR on the 5' RACE reads. The table has some 590,000 distinct CDR3 sequences, nearly 10% seen once. The same sample was also used in a study of yellow fever vaccine responses in identical twins.

The sequence came from a woman aged 18 to 35 in good health. Sequencing was performed on PBMCs. This chain joins TRBV12-3 or TRBV12-4 and TRBJ2-1, with a possible D match to TRBD2 (5 bases). The CDR3 here is CASMGDNNEQFF. As DNA, the CDR3 is TGTGCCAGCATGGGAGATAACAATGAGCAGTTCTTC.